These 13 T cell receptor beta chains were all obtained from the same sample, sequenced in a study of blood T cell repertoires in COVID-19. Measured with immunoSEQ multiplex PCR; TCRdb has only the in-frame clones, and not every one. This sample has some 150,000 clones, with roughly 90% found just once. Sequences were obtained from PBMCs or T cells enriched from blood (not recorded which). Every receptor here comes from a human donor with acute COVID-19. The donor label of this sample is uncertain.

This sequence joins TRBV18 and TRBJ2-3; perhaps TRBD2 as D (5 bases). The CDR3 totals 14 residues. The germline CDR1 and CDR2 sequences are KGHSH and LQKENI. Trimming took off 0 bases at V and 8 bases at J, with 12 bases between the two ends. DNA of the CDR3: TGTGCCAGCTCACCACCGGGTAGCGAGGTTACGCAGTATTTT. Translating it yields CASSPPGSEVTQYF.

This sequence joins TRBV5-1 and TRBJ2-2; D uncertain. V lost 6 bases and J lost 7, with 13 bases in between. CDR3 size: 13 residues. Germline CDR1 reads SGHRS; CDR2 reads YFSETQ. The CDR3 reads CASTSHGGGELFF. As DNA, the CDR3 is TGCGCCAGCACCTCCCACGGCGGCGGGGAGCTGTTTTTT.

The table lists this clone with a few counts. The gene calls are TRBV3-1 (or the pseudogene TRBV3-2) and TRBJ1-1, with a tentative D call TRBD1 (5 bases). The CDR3 totals 14 residues. V was shortened by 4 bases and J by 4 bases, with 13 bases between the two germline ends. Germline V gene sequence: CDR1 LGHDT, CDR2 YNNKEL (reference sequence). CDR3 region: CASSPAGEFTEAFF. The CDR3 DNA sequence: TGTGCCAGCAGCCCGGCGGGGGAGTTCACTGAAGCTTTCTTT.

The chain joins TRBV19 to TRBJ1-2; no reliable D call. The CDR3 loop spans 12 amino acids. Germline V lookup: CDR1 LNHDA, CDR2 SQIVND (reference sequence). V lost 6 bases to trimming and J lost 4 bases, with 9 bases between them. CDR3 DNA: TGTGCCAGTAGGATCGGGGTCTATGGCTACACCTTC. Translation gives CASRIGVYGYTF.

The rearrangement links TRBV27 to TRBJ2-7; 8 nucleotides agree with TRBD2. Germline CDR1 is MNHEY and CDR2 is SMNVEV (reference sequence). The CDR3 length is 15 residues. V trimming: 5 bases; J trimming: 3 bases; junction bases outside the gene matches: 9. The CDR3 here is CASSPQRGPLYEQYF. The CDR3 coding sequence is TGTGCCAGCAGTCCTCAGCGGGGGCCCCTCTACGAGCAGTACTTC.

The chain couples TRBV11-2 to TRBJ1-2; no clear D gene. CDR3 length: 12 amino acids. The V end lost 1 base, the J end lost 5 bases, and 5 bases lay between the germline ends. The V gene's germline CDR1 is SGHAT and CDR2 FQNNGV. In DNA form, the CDR3 reads TGTGCCAGCAGCTTAGGAGGGTATGGCTACACCTTC. Amino acids: CASSLGGYGYTF.

The table lists this clone with a few counts. The chain links TRBV5-1 to TRBJ2-2, with 10 bases identical to TRBD2. Germline-derived CDR1 and CDR2 are SGHRS and YFSETQ. This CDR3 spans 18 amino acids. Unmatched junction bases numbered 12, after V lost 7 bases and J lost 0 bases. DNA for the CDR3: TGCGCCAGCGGATTAGCGGGGGGCCATCTCGCGAACACCGGGGAGCTGTTTTTT. Amino acids: CASGLAGGHLANTGELFF.

The CDR3 nucleotides are TGTGCCAGCAGTTCTCGCGGACTAGCGGGGGACGAGCAGTACTTC. Protein: CASSSRGLAGDEQYF. This chain connects TRBV2 to TRBJ2-7, with 13 nucleotides matching TRBD2. Germline values: CDR1 SNHLY, CDR2 FYNNEI. This CDR3 is built from 15 residues. V lost 5 bases to trimming and J lost 5 bases; unmatched junction nucleotides: 6.

CDR3 loop: CASSEAYGGNGYTF. CDR3 nucleotide sequence: TGTGCCAGCAGTGAAGCGTATGGAGGGAATGGCTACACCTTC. The J gene is TRBJ1-2, the V gene TRBV6-1; D ambiguous. This CDR3 comprises 14 residues. Germline lookup yields CDR1 MNHNS and CDR2 SASEGT. V was pared by 0 bases and J by 6 bases, with 11 bases between.

The chain recombines TRBV6-2 or TRBV6-3 with TRBJ2-5; D not resolved. The germline gives CDR1 MNHEY, CDR2 SVGEGT. Trimming removed 2 bases at V and 5 bases at J, with 6 bases between. The CDR3 contains 12 residues. The CDR3 nucleotides are TGTGCCAGCAGTTACCGTCGGGAGACCCAGTACTTC. Translation: CASSYRRETQYF.

The J gene is TRBJ2-5, the V gene TRBV10-1; TRBD2 aligns across 13 bases. CDR3 length: 17 residues. V trimming: 5 bases; J trimming: 5 bases; junction bases outside the gene matches: 11. CDR1 and CDR2 from the germline V gene are WNHNN and SYGVQD (reference sequence). CDR3 protein: CASSQGLAGARRETQYF. CDR3 coding DNA: TGCGCCAGCAGTCAAGGACTAGCGGGGGCTCGGAGGGAGACCCAGTACTTC.

The rearrangement joins TRBV7-9 to TRBJ2-7, with TRBD2 matching over 10 bases. V dropped 3 bases and J dropped 0; count of bases not matched to a gene: 11. This CDR3 is 18 amino acids long. In germline, CDR1 is SEHNR, CDR2 FQNEAQ (reference sequence). The CDR3 loop reads CASSFSFPTSGDSYEQYF. DNA of the CDR3: TGTGCCAGCAGCTTCAGTTTCCCCACTAGCGGGGACTCCTACGAGCAGTACTTC.

This chain uses TRBV13 with TRBJ1-1; a weak D match, TRBD1 (6 bases). CDR1 and CDR2 (germline): PRHDT, FYEKMQ (reference sequence). This CDR3 contains 13 residues. V was shortened by 6 bases and J by 7 bases, with 15 bases between the two germline ends. This CDR3 reads CASSGEGVVEAFF. The CDR3 nucleotides read TGTGCCAGCAGTGGGGAGGGGGTGGTTGAAGCTTTCTTT.